Described below is a single TCR beta chain sequence and its context. Its antigen is not known. The J segment lost 4 bases and the V segment lost 4 bases, leaving 11 bases of the junction unmatched. CDR3 size: 16 residues. Per the germline V gene, CDR1 is SGHDT and CDR2 is YYEEEE. Original handling: Filtering of immunoSEQ junctional sequences could not match full-length read filtering. Generated by immunoSEQ multiplex PCR, the TCRdb table keeps only in-frame clones and is missing some. The D gene and trimming were derived from the DNA, and the V and J assignments and clone size from that table. The sample yields roughly 2.2 million clones, approximately 93% seen once. This record belongs to a study of shared clonotypes between healthy human individuals. Study-wide background: There were three CD4 naive, three CD4 memory, two CD8 naive and one CD8 memory plates per donor. Notes on the study in general: Generation probability values for non-shared clonotypes were lower than those for clonotypes shared by all four donors. What naive subsets generally showed was a larger estimated richness than memory subsets showed.

The TCR sequence derives from a man aged 18 to 29 in good health. Some clones in this sample may be carry-over from other donors' samples. Input material: naive CD4+ T cells from PBMCs. Described subset: CD45RA+ positively selected. The chain recombines TRBV5-6 with TRBJ2-5; 9 bases are a match to TRBD1. The CDR3 DNA reads as TGTGCCAGCAGCCTGACCGGGACAGGGATAGGAGAGACCCAGTACTTC. As protein: CASSLTGTGIGETQYF.